What follows is one T cell receptor beta chain and its context. Survey-level immunoSEQ sequencing profiled the TCR beta repertoire. The protocol was immunoSEQ multiplex PCR, while the TCRdb copy is restricted to in-frame clones and leaves out a portion. This table has tens of thousands of clones, 93% appearing once. The CDR3 runs to 14 residues. In germline, CDR1 is SNHLY, CDR2 FYNNEI. V was clipped by 9 bases and J by 2 bases, with 14 bases between them. This receptor was obtained from a man aged 35 to 55 with rheumatoid arthritis. The chain uses TRBV2 and TRBJ2-4; D may correspond to TRBD1 or TRBD2 (5 bases each). The sequencing sample was made of PBMCs. The CDR3 DNA is TGTGCCAGATCCGGGGACGCCACCAAAAACATTCAGTACTTC. Amino acids: CARSGDATKNIQYF.